The 2 T cell receptor beta chains below come from one sample, sequenced in a study of CD8 T cells in Susac syndrome. Reverse transcription used roughly 0.5 to 1 ug RNA and random hexamers. One entry per CDR3 protein, called by TCRdb with MiXCR from the immunoSEQ multiplex PCR reads. Of 100,000 to 150,000 distinct CDR3 sequences listed, just under 95% are singletons. The sample comprised CD4+ T cells from PBMCs. These receptors were taken from a human donor in good health.

This clonotype was observed once. The chain is built from TRBV10-3 and TRBJ1-2; D is undetermined. The germline CDR1 and CDR2 sequences are ENHRY and SYGVKD. The CDR3 contains 12 residues. V lost 2 bases and J lost 5, with 6 bases in between. For the CDR3, the DNA is TGTGCCATCAGTGAGGGGCTGTATGGCTACACCTTC. It specifies CAISEGLYGYTF.

The chain employs TRBV7-2 and TRBJ2-7; 11 positions agree with TRBD2. Looked up from germline, CDR1 is SGHTA and CDR2 is FQGNSA. The trim removed 2 bases at V and 5 bases at J, leaving 2 bases unmatched. This CDR3 has 14 residues. For the CDR3, the DNA is TGTGCCAGCAGCTTACTAGCGGGAGGTAACGAGCAGTACTTC. Its protein is CASSLLAGGNEQYF.